This passage covers 3 T cell receptor beta chains from one sample sequenced in a study of cytomegalovirus exposure and HLA in healthy donors. A multiplex PCR was run with 60 Vbeta primers and 13 Jbeta primers. Measured with immunoSEQ multiplex PCR; TCRdb has only the in-frame clones, and not every one. The profile shows 100,000 to 150,000 clones, around 70% of them singletons. Material for sequencing was PBMCs. The origin of the receptors is a man aged 35 to 55 in good health and CMV-seropositive.

V and J are TRBV16 and TRBJ2-6, with D possibly being TRBD2 (6 bases). CDR3 length: 19 residues. V dropped 4 bases and J dropped 4 bases, with 23 bases sitting between them. Germline V gives CDR1 KGHSY, CDR2 FQNENV. The CDR3 region has the DNA TGTGCCAGCAGCCCCCCCACGAGGACTAACCTAAGGGGGGCCAACGTCCTGACTTTC. As protein: CASSPPTRTNLRGANVLTF.

The chain has TRBV28 and TRBJ2-5; weak D call: TRBD2 (6 bases). The CDR3 runs 14 residues. Germline CDR1 is MDHEN and CDR2 is SYDVKM. Deletions cut 1 base from V and 7 bases from J, with 13 bases between. In DNA form, the CDR3 reads TGTGCCAGCAGTTTATTGGCGGGGTTGGGGACCCAGTACTTC. It codes for CASSLLAGLGTQYF.

The chain carries TRBV5-6 and TRBJ1-6; the D gene is possibly TRBD1 (5 bases). This CDR3 contains 15 residues. Germline CDR1 is SGHDT and CDR2 is YYEEEE. Trimming cost V 4 bases and J 9 bases, with 17 bases left between them. This chain's CDR3 is CASSPRQMSGSPLHF. The DNA for the CDR3 is TGTGCCAGCAGCCCTAGACAGATGTCTGGTTCACCCCTCCACTTT. Looking up the rest from reference TRBV5-6 and TRBJ1-6 gives the full variable domain: DAGVTQSPTHLIKTRGQQVTLRCSPKSGHDTVSWYQQALGQGPQFIFQYYEEEERQRGNFPDRFSGHQFPNYSSELNVNALLLGDSALYLCASSPRQMSGSPLHFGNGTRLTVT.